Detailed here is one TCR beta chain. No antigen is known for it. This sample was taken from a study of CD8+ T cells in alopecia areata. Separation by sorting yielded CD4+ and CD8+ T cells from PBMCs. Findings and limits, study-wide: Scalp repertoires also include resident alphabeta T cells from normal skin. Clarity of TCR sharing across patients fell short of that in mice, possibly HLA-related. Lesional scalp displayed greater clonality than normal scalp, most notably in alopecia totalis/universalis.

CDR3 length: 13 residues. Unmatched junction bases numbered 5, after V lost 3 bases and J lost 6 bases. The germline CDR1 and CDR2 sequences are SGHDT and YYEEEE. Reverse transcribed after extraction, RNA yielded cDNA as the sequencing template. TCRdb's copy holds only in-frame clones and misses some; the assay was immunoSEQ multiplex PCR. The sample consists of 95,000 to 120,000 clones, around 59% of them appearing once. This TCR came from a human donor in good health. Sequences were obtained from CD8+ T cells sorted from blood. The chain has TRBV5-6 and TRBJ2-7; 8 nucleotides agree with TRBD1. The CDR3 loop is CASSSGQGREQYF. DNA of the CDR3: TGTGCCAGCAGCTCTGGACAGGGACGCGAGCAGTACTTC. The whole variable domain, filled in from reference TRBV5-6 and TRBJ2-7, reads DAGVTQSPTHLIKTRGQQVTLRCSPKSGHDTVSWYQQALGQGPQFIFQYYEEEERQRGNFPDRFSGHQFPNYSSELNVNALLLGDSALYLCASSSGQGREQYFGPGTRLTVT.